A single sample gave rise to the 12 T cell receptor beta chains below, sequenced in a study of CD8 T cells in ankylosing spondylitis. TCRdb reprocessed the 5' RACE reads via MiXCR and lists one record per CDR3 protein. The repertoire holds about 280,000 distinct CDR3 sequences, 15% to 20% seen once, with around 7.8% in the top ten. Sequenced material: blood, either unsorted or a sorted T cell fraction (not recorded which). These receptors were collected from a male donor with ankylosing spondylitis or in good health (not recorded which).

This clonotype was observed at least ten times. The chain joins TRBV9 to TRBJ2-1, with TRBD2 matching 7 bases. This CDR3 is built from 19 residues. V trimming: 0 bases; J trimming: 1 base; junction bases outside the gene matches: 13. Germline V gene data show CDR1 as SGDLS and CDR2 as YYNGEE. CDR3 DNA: TGTGCCAGCAGCGTAGATGGACTAGAGGGACTTCGGTCCTACAATGAGCAGTTCTTC. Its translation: CASSVDGLEGLRSYNEQFF.

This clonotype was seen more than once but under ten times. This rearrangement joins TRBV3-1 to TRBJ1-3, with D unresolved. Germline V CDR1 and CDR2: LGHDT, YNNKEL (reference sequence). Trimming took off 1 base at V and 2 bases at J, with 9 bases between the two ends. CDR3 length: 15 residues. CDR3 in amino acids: CASSQVGGAGNTIYF. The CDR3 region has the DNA TGTGCCAGCAGCCAAGTAGGTGGAGCTGGAAACACCATATATTTT.

CDR3 bases: TGCGCCAGCAGAACCGATCAGCCCCAGCATTTT. Its translation is CASRTDQPQHF. The V gene is TRBV5-1, the J gene TRBJ1-5; D is unclear. Germline CDR1 SGHRS, CDR2 YFSETQ. The V and J ends lost 5 bases and 5 bases respectively, with 5 bases between them. There are 11 residues in the CDR3.

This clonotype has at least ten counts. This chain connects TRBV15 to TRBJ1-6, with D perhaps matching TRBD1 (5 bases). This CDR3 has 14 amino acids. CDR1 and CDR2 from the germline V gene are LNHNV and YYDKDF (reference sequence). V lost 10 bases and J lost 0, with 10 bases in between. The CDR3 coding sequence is TGTGCCAGCCGGGGGAGCTCCTATAATTCACCCCTCCACTTT. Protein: CASRGSSYNSPLHF.

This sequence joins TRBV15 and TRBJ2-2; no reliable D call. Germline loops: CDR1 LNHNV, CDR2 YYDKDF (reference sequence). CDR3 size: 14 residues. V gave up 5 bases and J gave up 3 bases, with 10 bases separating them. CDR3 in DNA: TGTGCCACCAGCGTGAGACGCGACACCGGGGAGCTGTTTTTT. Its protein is CATSVRRDTGELFF. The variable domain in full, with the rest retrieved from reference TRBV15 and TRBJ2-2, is DAMVIQNPRYQVTQFGKPVTLSCSQTLNHNVMYWYQQKSSQAPKLLFHYYDKDFNNEADTPDNFQSRRPNTSFCFLDIRSPGLGDTAMYLCATSVRRDTGELFFGEGSRLTVL.

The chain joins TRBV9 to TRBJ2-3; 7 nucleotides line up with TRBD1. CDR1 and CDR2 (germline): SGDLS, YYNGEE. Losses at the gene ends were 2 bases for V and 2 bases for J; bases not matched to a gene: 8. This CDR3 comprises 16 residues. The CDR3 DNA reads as TGTGCCAGCAGCGTGATCGGGGACAGTGTCACAGATACGCAGTATTTT. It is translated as CASSVIGDSVTDTQYF.

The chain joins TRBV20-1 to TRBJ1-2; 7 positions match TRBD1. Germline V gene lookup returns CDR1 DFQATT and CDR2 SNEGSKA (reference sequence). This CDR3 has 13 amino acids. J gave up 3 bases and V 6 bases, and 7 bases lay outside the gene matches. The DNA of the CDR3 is TGCAGTGCCCGACAGGGCCCCTACTATGGCTACACCTTC. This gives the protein CSARQGPYYGYTF.

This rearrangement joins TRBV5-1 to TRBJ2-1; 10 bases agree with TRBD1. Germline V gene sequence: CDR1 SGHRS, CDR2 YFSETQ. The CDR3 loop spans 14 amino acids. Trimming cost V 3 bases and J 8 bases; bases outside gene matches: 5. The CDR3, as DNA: TGCGCCAGCAGCTATGGACAGGGGGGCGATGAGCAGTTCTTC. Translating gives CASSYGQGGDEQFF. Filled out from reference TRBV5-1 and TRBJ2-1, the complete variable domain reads KAGVTQTPRYLIKTRGQQVTLSCSPISGHRSVSWYQQTPGQGLQFLFEYFSETQRNKGNFPGRFSGRQFSNSRSEMNVSTLELGDSALYLCASSYGQGGDEQFFGPGTRLTVL.

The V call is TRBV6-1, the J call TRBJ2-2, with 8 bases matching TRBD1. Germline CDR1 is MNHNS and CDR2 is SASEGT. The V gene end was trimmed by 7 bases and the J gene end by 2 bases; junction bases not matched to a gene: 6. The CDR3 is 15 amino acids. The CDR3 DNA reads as TGTGCCAGCACCCCGGGACAGGCAAACACCGGGGAGCTGTTTTTT. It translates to CASTPGQANTGELFF.

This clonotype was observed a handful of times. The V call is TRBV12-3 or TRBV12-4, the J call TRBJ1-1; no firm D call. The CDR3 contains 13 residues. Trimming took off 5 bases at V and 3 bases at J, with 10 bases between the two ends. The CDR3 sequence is CASSRQIDTEAFF. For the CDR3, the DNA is TGTGCCAGCAGTCGTCAGATAGACACTGAAGCTTTCTTT.

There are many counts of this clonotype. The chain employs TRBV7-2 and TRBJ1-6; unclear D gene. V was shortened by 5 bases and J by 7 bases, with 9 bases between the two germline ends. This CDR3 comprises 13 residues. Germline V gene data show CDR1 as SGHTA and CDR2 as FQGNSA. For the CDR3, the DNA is TGTGCCAGCAGCCAAATTGAGAATTCACCCCTCCACTTT. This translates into CASSQIENSPLHF.

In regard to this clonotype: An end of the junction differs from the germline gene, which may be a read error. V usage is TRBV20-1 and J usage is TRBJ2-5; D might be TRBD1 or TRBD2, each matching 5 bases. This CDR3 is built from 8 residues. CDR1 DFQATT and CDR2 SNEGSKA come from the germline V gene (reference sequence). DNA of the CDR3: TGCAGTGCTAGTCGGGGCTCCTTC. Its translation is CSASRGSF.